This TCR beta chain was identified during a study of memory CD4+ T cells and cytomegalovirus serostatus. Looking at the study overall: Of the healthy Belgian adults, roughly ten were CMV seropositive and 20 to 30 seronegative. Study-level points and caveats: Each of 65 to 75 CMV-associated TCRbeta sequences occurred in one to five individuals.

As concerns this clone: The antigen is undetermined.

V was cut by 0 bases and J by 2 bases, with 16 bases left in between. Per germline, CDR1 SGHDT and CDR2 YYEEEE. This CDR3 contains 17 residues. Single viable CD3+CD4+CD8-CD45RO+ cells were sorted as the memory CD4+ T cells. CD4+ T cells were isolated by positive magnetic selection. The assay was immunoSEQ multiplex PCR, and TCRdb's table has in-frame clones only and misses some. Found here are tens of thousands of clones, around 80% of them singletons; the top ten hold 0.4%. The receptor was isolated from an adult in good health and CMV-seronegative. The sequenced sample was memory CD4+ T cells from blood. The rearrangement joins TRBV5-6 to TRBJ2-3, with D possibly matching TRBD2 (5 bases). The CDR3 protein is CASSLGAQGRVTDTQYF. DNA for the CDR3: TGTGCCAGCAGCTTGGGGGCCCAAGGGCGGGTCACAGATACGCAGTATTTT.